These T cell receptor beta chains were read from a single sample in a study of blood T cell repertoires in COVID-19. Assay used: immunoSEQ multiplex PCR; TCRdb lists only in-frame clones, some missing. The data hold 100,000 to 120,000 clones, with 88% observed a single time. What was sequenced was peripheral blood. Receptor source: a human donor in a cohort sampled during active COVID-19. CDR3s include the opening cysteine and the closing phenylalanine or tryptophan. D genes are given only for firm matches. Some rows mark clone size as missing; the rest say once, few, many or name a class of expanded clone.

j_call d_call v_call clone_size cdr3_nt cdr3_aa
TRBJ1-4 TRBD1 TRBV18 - TGTGCCAGCTCACCACTTGGAACAGGGGGGTCGACTAATGAAAAACTGTTTTTT CASSPLGTGGSTNEKLFF
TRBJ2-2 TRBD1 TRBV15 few TGTGCCACCAGCAGAGGGGACAGTAGCACCGGGGAGCTGTTTTTT CATSRGDSSTGELFF
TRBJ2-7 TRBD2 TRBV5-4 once TGTGCCAGCAGCGCACCGGGACTAGCGGGGCCCTACGAGCAGTACTTC CASSAPGLAGPYEQYF
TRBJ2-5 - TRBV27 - TGTGCCAGCGGACGTAGCGGCCTAGGTAAGACCCAGTACTTC CASGRSGLGKTQYF
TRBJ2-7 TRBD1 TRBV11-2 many TGTGCCAGCAGCTTAGGGGAGTTAGGGACAGGCCTCTTCTACGAGCAGTACTTC CASSLGELGTGLFYEQYF
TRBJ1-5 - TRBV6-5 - TGTGCCAGCAGTTACTCGAGAAGCAATCAGCCCCAGCATTTT CASSYSRSNQPQHF
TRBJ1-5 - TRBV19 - TGTGCCAGTAGTATACTAAATCAGCCCCAGCATTTT CASSILNQPQHF
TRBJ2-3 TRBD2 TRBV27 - TGTGCCAGCAGTTTTGGCGGGAGGGGGGTCATAGATACGCAGTATTTT CASSFGGRGVIDTQYF
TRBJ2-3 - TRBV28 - TGTGCCAGCAGAAGTACCTCGTTGACTAGTACAGATACGCAGTATTTT CASRSTSLTSTDTQYF
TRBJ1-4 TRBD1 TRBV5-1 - TGCGCCAGCAGCTTTGTGCAGGGGGGAGAAAAACTGTTTTTT CASSFVQGGEKLFF
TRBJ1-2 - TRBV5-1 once TGCGCCAGCAGCTTGATGGCAGGGGAAAACTATGGCTACACCTTC CASSLMAGENYGYTF
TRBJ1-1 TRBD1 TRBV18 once TGTGCCAGCTCAGCACAGGGGGCCGTCAACACTGAAGCTTTCTTT CASSAQGAVNTEAFF
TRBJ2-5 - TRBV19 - TGTGCCAGTAGTATAGACGGTGAGGAGACCCAGTACTTC CASSIDGEETQYF
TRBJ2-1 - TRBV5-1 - TGCGCCAGCAGCTTGGGGACCACAGGACACAATGAGCAGTTCTTC CASSLGTTGHNEQFF
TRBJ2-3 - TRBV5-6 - TGTGCCAGCAGACTAGGGGGGGGCACAGATACGCAGTATTTT CASRLGGGTDTQYF
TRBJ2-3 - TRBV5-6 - TGTGCCAGCGAGTCCTTCACAGATACGCAGTATTTT CASESFTDTQYF
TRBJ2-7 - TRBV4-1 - TGCGCCAGCAGCCAAGATAATCCGGGACACTCCTACGAGCAGTACTTC CASSQDNPGHSYEQYF
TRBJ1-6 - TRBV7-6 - TGTGCCAGCAGCGGGAGATTAGATTCACCCCTCCACTTT CASSGRLDSPLHF
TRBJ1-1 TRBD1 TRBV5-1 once TGCGCCAGCAGCTCGGAATACAGGGGGAACACTGAAGCTTTCTTT CASSSEYRGNTEAFF
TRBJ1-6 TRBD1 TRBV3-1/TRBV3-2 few TGTGCCAGCAGCCCGACAGGGTCGACTCATAATTCACCCCTCCACTTT CASSPTGSTHNSPLHF
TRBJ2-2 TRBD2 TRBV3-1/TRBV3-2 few TGTGCCAGCAGCCAAGAGTGGTTGAGGACTAGCGCGAACACCGGGGAGCTGTTTTTT CASSQEWLRTSANTGELFF
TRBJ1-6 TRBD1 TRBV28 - TGTGCCAGCAGTTTAGCGGGACAGGGCCTATCACCCCTCCACTTT CASSLAGQGLSPLHF
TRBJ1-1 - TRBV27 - TGTGCCAGCAGTTTATGGCCGAACACTGAAGCTTTCTTT CASSLWPNTEAFF
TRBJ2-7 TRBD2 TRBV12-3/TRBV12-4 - TGTGCCAGCAGTTTAGCTAGCGGGAGGAGGTACTTC CASSLASGRRYF
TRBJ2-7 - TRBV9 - TGTGCCAGCAGCCGAACTCATGGGACATCCTCCTACGAGCAGTACTTC CASSRTHGTSSYEQYF
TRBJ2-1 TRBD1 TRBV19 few TGTGCCAGTAACCCAGACAGGGGACAGGGTGCATACAATGAGCAGTTCTTC CASNPDRGQGAYNEQFF
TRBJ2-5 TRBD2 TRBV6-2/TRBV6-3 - TGTGCCAGCAGCCGGACTAGCGTTCAAGAGACCCAGTACTTC CASSRTSVQETQYF
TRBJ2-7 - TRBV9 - TGTGCCAGCAGCGTAGACGGGGCCAGGGGTGGGGAGCAGTACTTC CASSVDGARGGEQYF
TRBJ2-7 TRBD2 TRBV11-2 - TGTGCCAGCAGCTTTGCTAGCGGGAGTACCGAGCAGTACTTC CASSFASGSTEQYF